This T cell receptor beta chain derives from a study of CD8+ T cells in alopecia areata. Germline loops: CDR1 LNHNV, CDR2 YYDKDF (reference sequence). The CDR3 covers 17 residues. V lost 5 bases and J lost 0, with 18 bases in between. Isolated RNA was reverse transcribed into cDNA used as the sequencing template. Method: immunoSEQ multiplex PCR; TCRdb's copy keeps in-frame clones and lacks some. The sample records tens of thousands of clones, 60% to 70% being singletons. Treatment specified: oral pan-JAK inhibitor, 5-10 mg twice daily. Material: CD8+ T cells sorted from blood, obtained at week 24, from a patient treated with tofacitinib. The rearrangement links TRBV15 to TRBJ2-3; D is ambiguous. This clonotype was sampled from a human donor with alopecia areata. This chain's CDR3 is CATSPPTRIGSTDTQYF. In nucleotides, the CDR3 is TGTGCCACCAGCCCACCAACCCGGATCGGGAGCACAGATACGCAGTATTTT.